Listed below are T cell receptor beta chains from one sample, sequenced in a study of identical twins. Each CDR3 protein gets one entry after TCRdb re-called the 5' RACE reads with MiXCR. Of more than 400,000 distinct CDR3 sequences in the sample, approximately 14% are singletons; the top ten hold around 0.4%. These records were also assigned to another study, of yellow fever vaccine responses in identical twins.

What was sequenced was CD4+ T cells sorted from blood. Every receptor here comes from a woman between 18 and 30 years old in good health. CDR3s include the opening cysteine and the closing phenylalanine or tryptophan. D genes are given only for firm matches. Clone size is shown for a subset of rows, as once, few, many or a class of expanded clone.

d_call,j_call,clone_size,v_call,cdr3_nt,cdr3_aa
TRBD1,TRBJ2-3,few,TRBV4-1,TGCGCCAGTAAGCGAGGGGGCGGCCGCACAGATACGCAGTATTTT,CASKRGGGRTDTQYF
.,TRBJ2-2,.,TRBV9,TGTGCCAGCAGCACGACTAGGCTAGGTAGCCTGCCGAACACCGGGGAGCTGTTTTTT,CASSTTRLGSLPNTGELFF
.,TRBJ1-3,few,TRBV12-3/TRBV12-4,TGTGCCAGCAGTCCCTCTGGGGCTGGAAACACCATATATTTT,CASSPSGAGNTIYF
.,TRBJ1-1,few,TRBV6-2/TRBV6-3,TGTGCCAGCAGTTGGACAGAGAGTGAAGCTTTCTTT,CASSWTESEAFF
.,TRBJ2-5,many,TRBV5-6,TGTGCCAGCAGCTTGGCCTCAGGTCGTGAGACCCAGTACTTC,CASSLASGRETQYF
TRBD2,TRBJ2-7,few,TRBV5-1,TGCGCCAGCAGCTTGTCCCCGACTAGCGGGACGCCCTCCTACGAGCAGTACTTC,CASSLSPTSGTPSYEQYF
.,TRBJ2-3,few,TRBV5-1,TGCGCCAGCAGCTGGGACGGGACTCCACCTACTCACACAGATACGCAGTATTTT,CASSWDGTPPTHTDTQYF
TRBD2,TRBJ2-1,.,TRBV12-3/TRBV12-4,TGTGCCAGCAGCCGCTATAGCGGGGGATCAAATGAGCAGTTCTTC,CASSRYSGGSNEQFF
.,TRBJ2-5,.,TRBV15,TGTGCCACCAGCAGAGATTCGAGGCGGACACAAGAGACCCAGTACTTC,CATSRDSRRTQETQYF
.,TRBJ2-3,few,TRBV5-5,TGTGCCAGCAGCTTGGTGGGGTCTTTCACAGATACGCAGTATTTT,CASSLVGSFTDTQYF
.,TRBJ1-1,many,TRBV7-9,TGTGCCAGCAGCTTCGGGGGAATGAACACTGAAGCTTTCTTT,CASSFGGMNTEAFF
.,TRBJ2-3,.,TRBV5-1,TGCGCCAGCAGCTTGGAAGGGTCCTCTGGCACAGATACGCAGTATTTT,CASSLEGSSGTDTQYF
TRBD2,TRBJ2-1,.,TRBV12-3/TRBV12-4,TGTGCCAGCAGTTTCCGGACTAGTGTTTACAATGAGCAGTTCTTC,CASSFRTSVYNEQFF
TRBD2,TRBJ2-5,.,TRBV20-1,TGCAGTGCTAGAGCCTTAGCGGGAGTGGGGCCCGGGGAGACCCAGTACTTC,CSARALAGVGPGETQYF
.,TRBJ2-7,few,TRBV29-1,TGCAGCGTCGAGGGACAACTCGGGCGCACCGTCTACGAGCAGTACTTC,CSVEGQLGRTVYEQYF
.,TRBJ2-1,.,TRBV5-1,TGCGCCAGCAGCCCACCCCACGGGAGCGCTGAGCAGTTCTTC,CASSPPHGSAEQFF
.,TRBJ1-1,many,TRBV12-3/TRBV12-4,TGTGCCAGCAGTTTGAACCAAATAGGGACTGAAGCTTTCTTT,CASSLNQIGTEAFF
.,TRBJ2-4,.,TRBV5-1,TGCGCCAGCAGCTTGGACAGTTCTAAAAACATTCAGTACTTC,CASSLDSSKNIQYF
TRBD2,TRBJ2-1,.,TRBV7-2,TGTGCCAGCAGCTTGGCGTCTAGCGGGGGGGCTTATGAGCAGTTCTTC,CASSLASSGGAYEQFF
.,TRBJ2-7,.,TRBV19,TGTGCCAGTAGTGCCCAGGGTTTCTCTTCCCACGAGCAGTACTTC,CASSAQGFSSHEQYF
.,TRBJ2-5,.,TRBV9,TGTGCCAGCAGCGTAGCGAGGGACCCCGAGGAGACCCAGTACTTC,CASSVARDPEETQYF
.,TRBJ2-3,few,TRBV11-2,TGTGCCAGCAGTCATCCCCCAACAGATACGCAGTATTTT,CASSHPPTDTQYF
.,TRBJ1-1,.,TRBV5-1,TGCGCCAGCAGCCCTAGGGGCAGAGGCAGTAGCACTGAAGCTTTCTTT,CASSPRGRGSSTEAFF
.,TRBJ2-5,few,TRBV2,TGTGCCAGCAGTGAGGGGTGGACCCCACTAACAGAGACCCAGTACTTC,CASSEGWTPLTETQYF
.,TRBJ1-4,many,TRBV5-1,TGCGCCAGCGGCCAGGGGACTAATGAAAAACTGTTTTTT,CASGQGTNEKLFF
.,TRBJ2-1,few,TRBV20-1,TGCAGTGCTAGAGTAAGGGCTAACCCCTACAATGAGCAGTTCTTC,CSARVRANPYNEQFF